Reported below is one T cell receptor (beta chain). It lacks a known antigen. This may be a read error: a much more frequent sequence differs by one nucleotide. These data originate in a study of T cell repertoires in cytomegalovirus infection (dated by TCRdb to about 2019). In the study overall: Recently identified HLA-C-restricted CMV epitopes, whose presentation resists viral immunomodulation, were targeted by peptide stimulations together with well-studied HLA-B-restricted epitopes. Donor HLA type was relevant to the analysis, because carriage of CMV infection together with the matching HLA type was indicated by public TCR beta signatures.

This specimen's treatment or condition label, per the study, means: in vitro stimulation with specific CMV peptide epitopes to enrich CMV-specific T cells. The reads were generated on an Illumina HiSeq 1500. In-frame beta chains were kept once TCRdb had trimmed the public reads at Q25 with fastp and called clones with MiXCR. Identical CDR3 protein sequences are pooled into one entry, listed with their most common genes and DNA. The sample table holds some 800,000 distinct CDR3 sequences, of which around a third were seen once. Together, the top ten hold 9.5% to 15% of the sample. The germline V gene gives CDR1 as SGHVS and CDR2 as FQNEAQ. The germline V and J ends show losses of 6 bases and 4 bases respectively, and no gene match explains 4 bases of the junction. Its CDR3 holds 13 amino acids, cysteine through phenylalanine. This entry keeps only the CDR3 DNA: 39 bases, framed from base 1. What the authors observed across the whole study: In the ex vivo response, HLA-C-restricted CMV-specific TCR beta clonotypes were dominant, and in two of eight donors the single most frequent clonotype came from this HLA-C-restricted group. Carriers of CMV infection plus the relevant HLA type were discriminated by the cumulative frequency of public TCR beta family members in the study cohort and in an independent approximately 360-donor cohort.

This sequence originates from a human donor in good health (CMV status not recorded). Some clones in this sample may be carry-over from other donors' samples. Recombination linked TRBV7-8 to TRBJ1-2, and 8 bases in between align with TRBD1. Sequenced here: cultured CD8+ T cells from PBMCs, sampled from culture after CMV antigen stimulation. The CDR3: CASRSDRAYGYTF. The DNA sequence reads TGTGCCAGCAGATCGGACAGGGCCTATGGCTACACCTTC. Joined to the reference TRBV7-8 and TRBJ1-2 proteins, this CDR3 gives the full variable domain: GAGVSQSPRYKVAKRGQDVALRCDPISGHVSLFWYQQALGQGPEFLTYFQNEAQLDKSGLPSDRFFAERPEGSVSTLKIQRTQQEDSAVYLCASRSDRAYGYTFGSGTRLTVV.